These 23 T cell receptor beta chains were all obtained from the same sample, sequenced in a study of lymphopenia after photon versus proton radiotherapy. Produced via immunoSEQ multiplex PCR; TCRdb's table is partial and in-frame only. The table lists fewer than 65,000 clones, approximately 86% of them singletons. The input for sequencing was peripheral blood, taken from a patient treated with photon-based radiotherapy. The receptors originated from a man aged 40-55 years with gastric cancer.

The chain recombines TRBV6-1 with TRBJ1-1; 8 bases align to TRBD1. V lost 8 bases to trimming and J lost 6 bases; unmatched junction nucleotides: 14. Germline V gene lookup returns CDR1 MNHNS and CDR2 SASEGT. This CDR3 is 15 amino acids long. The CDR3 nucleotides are TGTGCCAGCGTGGACAGGGAGTCCTATGGCGCTGAAGCTTTCTTT. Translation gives CASVDRESYGAEAFF.

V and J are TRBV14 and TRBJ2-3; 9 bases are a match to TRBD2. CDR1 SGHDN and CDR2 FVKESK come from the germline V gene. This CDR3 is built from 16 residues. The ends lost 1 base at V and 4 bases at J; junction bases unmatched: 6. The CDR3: CASSQALAGLSDTQYF. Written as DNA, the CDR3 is TGTGCCAGCAGCCAAGCGCTAGCGGGGCTATCAGATACGCAGTATTTT.

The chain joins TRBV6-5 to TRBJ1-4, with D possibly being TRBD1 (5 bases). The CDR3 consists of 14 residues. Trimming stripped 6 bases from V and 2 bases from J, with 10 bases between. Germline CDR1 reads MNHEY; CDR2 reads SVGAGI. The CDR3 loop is CASSDGTTNEKLFF. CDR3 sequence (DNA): TGTGCCAGCAGCGATGGGACCACTAATGAAAAACTGTTTTTT.

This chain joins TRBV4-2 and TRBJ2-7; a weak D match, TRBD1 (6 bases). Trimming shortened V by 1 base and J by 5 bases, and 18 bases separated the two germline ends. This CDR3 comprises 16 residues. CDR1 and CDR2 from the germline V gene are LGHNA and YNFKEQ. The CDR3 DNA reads TGTGCCAGCAGCCAAGTTTCCAGGACAGCTGCCCACGAGCAGTACTTC. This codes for CASSQVSRTAAHEQYF.

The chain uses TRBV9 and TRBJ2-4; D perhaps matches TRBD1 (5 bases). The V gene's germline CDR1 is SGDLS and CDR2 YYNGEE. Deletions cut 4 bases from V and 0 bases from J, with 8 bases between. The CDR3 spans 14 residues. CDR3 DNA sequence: TGTGCCAGCAGCAGGGGTGCAGCCAAAAACATTCAGTACTTC. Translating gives CASSRGAAKNIQYF.

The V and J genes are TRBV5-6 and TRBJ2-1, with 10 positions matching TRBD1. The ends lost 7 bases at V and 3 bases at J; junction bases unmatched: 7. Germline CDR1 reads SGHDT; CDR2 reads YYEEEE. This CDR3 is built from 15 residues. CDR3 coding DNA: TGTGCCAGCCGGAAGGGACAGGGGAACTACAATGAGCAGTTCTTC. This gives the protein CASRKGQGNYNEQFF.

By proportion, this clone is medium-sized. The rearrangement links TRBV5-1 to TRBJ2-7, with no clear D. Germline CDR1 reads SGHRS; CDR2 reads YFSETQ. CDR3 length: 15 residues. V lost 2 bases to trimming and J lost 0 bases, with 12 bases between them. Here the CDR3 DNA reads TGCGCCAGCAGCTTCGGCCCGTCGAGCTCCTACGAGCAGTACTTC. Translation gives CASSFGPSSSYEQYF.

The CDR3 DNA reads as TGTGCCAGCAGCCTGGACAGGCCCCGAAATTCACCCCTCCACTTT. This encodes CASSLDRPRNSPLHF. The V gene is TRBV14, the J gene TRBJ1-6, with 7 bases that match TRBD1. Trimming cost V 4 bases and J 7 bases; bases outside gene matches: 7. Germline V gene sequence: CDR1 SGHDN, CDR2 FVKESK. The CDR3 totals 15 residues.

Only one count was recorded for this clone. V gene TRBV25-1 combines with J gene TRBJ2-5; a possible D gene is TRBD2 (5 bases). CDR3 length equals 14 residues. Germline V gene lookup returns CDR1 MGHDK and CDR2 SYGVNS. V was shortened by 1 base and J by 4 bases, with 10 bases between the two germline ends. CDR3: CASSEFRGAETQYF. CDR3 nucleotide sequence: TGTGCCAGCAGTGAATTTCGGGGAGCAGAGACCCAGTACTTC.

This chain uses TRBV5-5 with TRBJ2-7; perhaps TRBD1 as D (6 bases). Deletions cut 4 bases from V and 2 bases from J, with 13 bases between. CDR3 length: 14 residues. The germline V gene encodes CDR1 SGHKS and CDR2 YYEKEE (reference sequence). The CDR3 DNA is TGTGCCAGCAGCCACAAGGGGGTCGCCTACGAGCAGTACTTC. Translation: CASSHKGVAYEQYF.

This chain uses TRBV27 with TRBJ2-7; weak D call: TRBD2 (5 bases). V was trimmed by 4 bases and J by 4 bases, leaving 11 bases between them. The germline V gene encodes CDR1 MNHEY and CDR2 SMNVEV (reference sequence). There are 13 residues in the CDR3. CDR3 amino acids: CASSWSEGYEQYF. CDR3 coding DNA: TGTGCCAGCAGTTGGTCCGAGGGTTACGAGCAGTACTTC.

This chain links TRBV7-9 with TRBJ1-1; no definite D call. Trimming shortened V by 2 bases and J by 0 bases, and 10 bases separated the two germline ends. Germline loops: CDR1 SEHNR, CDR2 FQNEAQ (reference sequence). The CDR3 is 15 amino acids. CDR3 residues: CASSLNNNMNTEAFF. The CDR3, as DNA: TGTGCCAGCAGCTTAAATAACAACATGAACACTGAAGCTTTCTTT. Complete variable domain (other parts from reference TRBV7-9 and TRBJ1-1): DTGVSQNPRHKITKRGQNVTFRCDPISEHNRLYWYRQTLGQGPEFLTYFQNEAQLEKSRLLSDRFSAERPKGSFSTLEIQRTEQGDSAMYLCASSLNNNMNTEAFFGQGTRLTVV.

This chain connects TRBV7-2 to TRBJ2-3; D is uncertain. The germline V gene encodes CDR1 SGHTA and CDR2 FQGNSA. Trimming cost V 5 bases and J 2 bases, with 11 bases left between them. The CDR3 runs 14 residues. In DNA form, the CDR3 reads TGTGCCAGCAGCCTAACGAGAATCACAGATACGCAGTATTTT. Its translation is CASSLTRITDTQYF. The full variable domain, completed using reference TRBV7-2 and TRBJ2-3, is GAGVSQSPSNKVTEKGKDVELRCDPISGHTALYWYRQSLGQGLEFLIYFQGNSAPDKSGLPSDRFSAERTGGSVSTLTIQRTQQEDSAVYLCASSLTRITDTQYFGPGTRLTVL.

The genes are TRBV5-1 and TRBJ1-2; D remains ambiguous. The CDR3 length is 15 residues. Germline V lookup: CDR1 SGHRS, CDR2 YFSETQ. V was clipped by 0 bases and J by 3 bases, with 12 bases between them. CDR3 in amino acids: CASSLDGIRDYGYTF. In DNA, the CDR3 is TGCGCCAGCAGCTTGGACGGGATTCGGGACTATGGCTACACCTTC.

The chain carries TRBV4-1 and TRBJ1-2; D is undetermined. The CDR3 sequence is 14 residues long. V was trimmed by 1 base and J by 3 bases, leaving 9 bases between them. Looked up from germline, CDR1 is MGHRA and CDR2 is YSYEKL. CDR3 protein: CASSQGAHDYGYTF. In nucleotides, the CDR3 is TGCGCCAGCAGCCAAGGCGCACACGACTATGGCTACACCTTC.

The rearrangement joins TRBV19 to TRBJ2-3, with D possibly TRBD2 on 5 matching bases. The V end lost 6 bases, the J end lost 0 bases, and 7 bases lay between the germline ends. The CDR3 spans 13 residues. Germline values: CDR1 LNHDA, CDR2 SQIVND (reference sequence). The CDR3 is CASRAGSTDTQYF. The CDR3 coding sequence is TGTGCCAGTAGGGCGGGTAGCACAGATACGCAGTATTTT.

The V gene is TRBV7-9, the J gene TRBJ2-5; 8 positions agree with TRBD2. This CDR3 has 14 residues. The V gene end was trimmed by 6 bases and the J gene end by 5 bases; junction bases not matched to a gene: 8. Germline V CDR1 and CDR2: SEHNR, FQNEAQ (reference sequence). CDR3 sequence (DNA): TGTGCCAGCAGGGGGAGCGGGGGCGGGGAGACCCAGTACTTC. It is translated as CASRGSGGGETQYF.

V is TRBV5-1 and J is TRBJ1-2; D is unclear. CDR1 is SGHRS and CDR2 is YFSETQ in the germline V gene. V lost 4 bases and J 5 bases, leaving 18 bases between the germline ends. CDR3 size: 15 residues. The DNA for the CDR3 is TGCGCCAGCAGCCCTCGACGGTTAAGTCGATATGGCTACACCTTC. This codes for CASSPRRLSRYGYTF. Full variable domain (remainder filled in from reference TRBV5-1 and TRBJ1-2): KAGVTQTPRYLIKTRGQQVTLSCSPISGHRSVSWYQQTPGQGLQFLFEYFSETQRNKGNFPGRFSGRQFSNSRSEMNVSTLELGDSALYLCASSPRRLSRYGYTFGSGTRLTVV.

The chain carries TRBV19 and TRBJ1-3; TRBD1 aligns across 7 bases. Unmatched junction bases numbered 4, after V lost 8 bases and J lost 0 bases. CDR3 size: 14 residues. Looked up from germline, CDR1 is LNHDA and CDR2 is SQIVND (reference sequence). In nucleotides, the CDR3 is TGTGCCAGTCAACAGGGGAACTCTGGAAACACCATATATTTT. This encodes CASQQGNSGNTIYF.

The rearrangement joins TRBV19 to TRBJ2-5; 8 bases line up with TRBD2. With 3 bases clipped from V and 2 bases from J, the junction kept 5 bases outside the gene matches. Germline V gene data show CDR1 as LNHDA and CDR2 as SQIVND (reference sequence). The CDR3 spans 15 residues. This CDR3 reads CASSIGGALQETQYF. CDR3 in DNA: TGTGCCAGTAGTATCGGGGGGGCCTTACAAGAGACCCAGTACTTC.

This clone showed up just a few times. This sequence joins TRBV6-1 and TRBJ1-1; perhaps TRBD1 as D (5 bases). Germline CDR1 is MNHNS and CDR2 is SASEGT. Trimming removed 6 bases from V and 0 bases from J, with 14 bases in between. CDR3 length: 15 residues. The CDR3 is CASRPEGRLNTEAFF. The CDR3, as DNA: TGTGCCAGCAGGCCGGAGGGACGGCTGAACACTGAAGCTTTCTTT.

The CDR3 sequence is CASSQQGSSGNTIYF. The DNA of the CDR3 is TGCGCCAGCAGCCAACAGGGTAGCTCTGGAAACACCATATATTTT. The chain recombines TRBV5-1 with TRBJ1-3; weak D call: TRBD1 (6 bases). Germline loops: CDR1 SGHRS, CDR2 YFSETQ. Trimming took 4 bases from V and 0 from J, leaving 11 bases between them. CDR3 length: 15 amino acids.

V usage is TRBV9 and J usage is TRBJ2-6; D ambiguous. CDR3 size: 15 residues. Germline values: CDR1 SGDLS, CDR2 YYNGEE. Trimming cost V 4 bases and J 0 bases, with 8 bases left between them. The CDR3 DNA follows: TGTGCCAGCAGCTCAACTCCCTCTGGGGCCAACGTCCTGACTTTC. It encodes CASSSTPSGANVLTF.